Listed below are T cell receptor beta chains from one sample, sequenced in a study of cytomegalovirus exposure and HLA in healthy donors. The repertoire was sequenced with immunoSEQ multiplex PCR; TCRdb's copy has only in-frame clones and lacks some. The sample includes 110,000 to 150,000 clones, around 80% of them seen just once. Sequenced: PBMCs. The receptors derive from a man between 25 and 39 years old in good health and CMV-seronegative. Both conserved end residues are part of each CDR3. A D gene is named only where the DNA matches it firmly. Part of the rows lack a size; the others show once, few, many or a class for expanded clones.

TRBJ1-2 | TRBD1 | 14 | TRBV2 | once | TGTGCCAGCAGTGAAATATCAGGGGGCGATGGCTACACCTTC | CASSEISGGDGYTF
TRBJ2-3 | TRBD2 | 16 | TRBV29-1 | - | TGCAGCGACGGGACTAGCGGATTCTCTAGCACAGATACGCAGTATTTT | CSDGTSGFSSTDTQYF
TRBJ2-1 | TRBD1 | 15 | TRBV12-5 | - | TGTGCTAGTGGTTTAGGCTCAGGGGGATACAATGAGCAGTTCTTC | CASGLGSGGYNEQFF
TRBJ2-1 | TRBD2 | 16 | TRBV5-1 | - | TGCGCCAGCAGCTTAGGGACTAGCGGCTACTACAATGAGCAGTTCTTC | CASSLGTSGYYNEQFF
TRBJ2-2 | - | 14 | TRBV4-1 | few | TGCGCCAGCAAGATGGCCTTGAACACCGGGGAGCTGTTTTTT | CASKMALNTGELFF
TRBJ1-3 | - | 16 | TRBV28 | - | TGTGCCAGCAGTCCGGGCCCGGAGGCGCCCGGAAACACCATATATTTT | CASSPGPEAPGNTIYF
TRBJ1-2 | TRBD1 | 20 | TRBV28 | - | TGTGCCAGCAGTACTGTGGGACGGGACAGGGGGCGTGCGGCTAACTATGGCTACACCTTC | CASSTVGRDRGRAANYGYTF
TRBJ2-5 | - | 15 | TRBV4-2 | - | TGTGCCAGCAGCCCCCGGGGTAAACCCCAAGAGACCCAGTACTTC | CASSPRGKPQETQYF
TRBJ2-1 | TRBD1 | 14 | TRBV15 | - | TGTGCCACCAGCATCCGGACAGGGGTCGATGAGCAGTTCTTC | CATSIRTGVDEQFF
TRBJ2-7 | - | 16 | TRBV7-8 | - | TGTGCCAGCAGCTTATTACAGGGTACGAGGTCCTACGAGCAGTACTTC | CASSLLQGTRSYEQYF
TRBJ2-1 | - | 12 | TRBV29-1 | - | TGCAGCATCCCTCGTGAGGGCTATGAGCAGTTCTTC | CSIPREGYEQFF
TRBJ2-4 | TRBD1 | 20 | TRBV4-2 | few | TGTGCCAGCAGCCAAGATGGACAGGGGGATTTCGCTTTCGCCAAAAACATTCAGTACTTC | CASSQDGQGDFAFAKNIQYF
TRBJ2-2 | - | 14 | TRBV19 | - | TGTGCCAGTAGTTGGGCAGCAAACACCGGGGAGCTGTTTTTT | CASSWAANTGELFF
TRBJ2-1 | TRBD2 | 17 | TRBV14 | - | TGTGCCAGCAGCCGAATGGGACTAGCGGGACGCTACAATGAGCAGTTCTTC | CASSRMGLAGRYNEQFF
TRBJ2-1 | TRBD1 | 15 | TRBV27 | - | TGTGCCAGCAGTGCCCGGACAGGGGCAAACAATGAGCAGTTCTTC | CASSARTGANNEQFF
TRBJ1-6 | TRBD1 | 14 | TRBV7-2 | - | TGTGCCAGCAGCTCGTACAGGGGTTCATCACCCCTCCACTTT | CASSSYRGSSPLHF
TRBJ2-7 | TRBD1 | 14 | TRBV7-8 | - | TGTGCCAGCAGCTCCGGACAGGCTTCCTACGAGCAGTACTTC | CASSSGQASYEQYF
TRBJ1-1 | TRBD1 | 15 | TRBV7-9 | - | TGTGCCAGCAGCCCGACGGACAGGGCCAGTTCTGAAGCTTTCTTT | CASSPTDRASSEAFF
TRBJ1-5 | - | 14 | TRBV6-5 | - | TGTGCCAGCAGTTACTCGGGCAGAAATCAGCCCCAGCATTTT | CASSYSGRNQPQHF
TRBJ2-1 | - | 15 | TRBV28 | - | TGTGCCAGCAGTTTGTGGCAGCAGGCTGACGATGAGCAGTTCTTC | CASSLWQQADDEQFF
TRBJ2-2 | TRBD2 | 16 | TRBV5-1 | - | TGCGCCAGCAGCTTCCAGCGGGGGCGGGACACCGGGGAGCTGTTTTTT | CASSFQRGRDTGELFF
TRBJ2-3 | TRBD2 | 16 | TRBV9 | - | TGTGCCAGCAACCTCGGAGCGGGGGCAAACACAGATACGCAGTATTTT | CASNLGAGANTDTQYF
TRBJ2-7 | - | 15 | TRBV6-9 | - | TGTGCCAGCAGTTATTCGAGCCGGAGACGCTACGAGCAGTACTTC | CASSYSSRRRYEQYF
TRBJ1-2 | - | 14 | TRBV6-1 | - | TGTGCCAGCAGTTTGTGGTCTGACTCCTATGGCTACACCTTC | CASSLWSDSYGYTF
TRBJ2-3 | TRBD2 | 14 | TRBV30 | - | TGTGCCTGGAGCGTAGCGGGGGGCACAGATACGCAGTATTTT | CAWSVAGGTDTQYF
TRBJ2-1 | TRBD1 | 20 | TRBV7-6 | - | TGTGCCAGCAGCTCGCCGGGACAGGGATATTCATCGAGCTCCTACAATGAGCAGTTCTTC | CASSSPGQGYSSSSYNEQFF
TRBJ1-3 | - | 15 | TRBV6-5 | - | TGTGCCAGCAGTTACCAACAGGGATTTGGAAACACCATATATTTT | CASSYQQGFGNTIYF
TRBJ2-3 | - | 15 | TRBV27 | - | TGTGCCAGCAGTTCTCAGGCACTGGGAGCAGATACGCAGTATTTT | CASSSQALGADTQYF
TRBJ1-4 | - | 12 | TRBV7-9 | - | TGTGCCAGCAGCCAAGGAGGGGAAAAACTGTTTTTT | CASSQGGEKLFF
TRBJ1-5 | - | 14 | TRBV28 | - | TGTGCCAGCATTCCGTGGGGGGAGGGTCAGCCCCAGCATTTT | CASIPWGEGQPQHF
TRBJ2-5 | - | 15 | TRBV4-1 | - | TGCGCCAGCAGCCAAGTCATTGCGGGGTCCGAGACCCAGTACTTC | CASSQVIAGSETQYF
TRBJ1-3 | - | 14 | TRBV6-5 | - | TGTGCCAGCACGCTGGACACCTCTGGAAACACCATATATTTT | CASTLDTSGNTIYF
TRBJ2-1 | TRBD2 | 15 | TRBV11-2 | few | TGTGCCAGCAGCTTAGATTTAGCGGGATACAATGAGCAGTTCTTC | CASSLDLAGYNEQFF
TRBJ1-1 | - | 16 | TRBV28 | once | TGTGCCAGCAGTACCTCCGGGACAATTAAGAACACTGAAGCTTTCTTT | CASSTSGTIKNTEAFF
TRBJ2-1 | TRBD2 | 15 | TRBV14 | - | TGTGCCAGCAACGATATAGCGGGAGGTATAAATGAGCAGTTCTTC | CASNDIAGGINEQFF
TRBJ2-1 | - | 12 | TRBV30 | - | TGTGCCTGGAGCCACGAGGGGGATGAGCAGTTCTTC | CAWSHEGDEQFF
TRBJ2-5 | TRBD2 | 15 | TRBV27 | - | TGTGCCAGCAGCGACGAAGGACTAGCGGGAGAGACCCAGTACTTC | CASSDEGLAGETQYF
TRBJ2-7 | TRBD1 | 12 | TRBV29-1 | - | TGCAGCGTTCAGGGGGCAGGATACGAGCAGTACTTC | CSVQGAGYEQYF
TRBJ2-7 | TRBD2 | 16 | TRBV5-1 | - | TGCGCCAGCAGCTTGAAGACTAGCGGGAGCTCCTACGAGCAGTACTTC | CASSLKTSGSSYEQYF